In this sample, the clone carrying this T cell receptor (beta chain) turned up once. One end of the junction does not line up with germline, which may come from a read error. Three nested ARM-PCR rounds with V-beta and C-beta primers built TCRB libraries. TCRdb reprocessed the multiplex PCR reads with MiXCR, giving one entry per CDR3 protein. The sample lists about 11,000 distinct CDR3 sequences; approximately 71% were seen once. This entry comes from a study of tumor-infiltrating lymphocytes in glioblastoma multiforme. CDR1 and CDR2 (germline): KGHDR, SFDVKD. The CDR3 is made up of 15 amino acids. This clonotype originated in a male donor with glioblastoma. The chain links TRBV24-1 to TRBJ2-1, with D tentatively TRBD2 (6 bases). The sample was brain tumor tissue. The CDR3 DNA reads as TGCGCCACCAGTTATTTGGGGGGACTCTCACATGAGCAGTTCTTC. Amino acids: CATSYLGGLSHEQFF.